Listed below are T cell receptor beta chains from one sample, sequenced in a study of blood T cell repertoires in COVID-19. Assay: immunoSEQ multiplex PCR; the TCRdb copy retains only in-frame clones and omits some. Of over 250,000 clones in the sample, 86% were seen once. Specimen: peripheral blood. Every receptor here comes from a woman in her sixties or seventies with COVID-19, enrolled during active disease. The CDR3 runs from the conserved cysteine through the conserved F or W. A D gene is named only where the DNA matches it firmly. Clone size is not always given. Where it is, it says once, few, many or a class for expanded clones.

>-|TRBJ1-1|-|TRBV28
CASKSSGVSAFF
TGTGCCAGCAAATCCTCAGGGGTATCAGCTTTCTTT
>-|TRBJ2-6|few|TRBV5-1
CARGHSGANVLTF
TGCGCCAGGGGACACTCTGGGGCCAACGTCCTGACTTTC
>TRBD1|TRBJ2-2|-|TRBV4-3
CASSPQGFQGNTGELFF
TGCGCCAGCAGCCCACAGGGGTTCCAGGGGAACACCGGGGAGCTGTTTTTT
>-|TRBJ1-2|-|TRBV3-1/TRBV3-2
CASSQVGRGDYGYTF
TGTGCCAGCAGCCAAGTAGGCCGCGGAGACTATGGCTACACCTTC
>-|TRBJ1-3|-|TRBV7-6
CASSSYSEPDTIYF
TGTGCCAGCAGCTCCTACAGTGAGCCCGACACCATATATTTT
>TRBD2|TRBJ2-5|-|TRBV7-2
CASSAGGQGVETQYF
TGTGCCAGCAGTGCGGGGGGGCAGGGGGTGGAGACCCAGTACTTC
>TRBD1|TRBJ1-2|-|TRBV19
CASSRTGGVSYGYTF
TGTGCCAGTAGCAGGACAGGGGGCGTCTCTTATGGCTACACCTTC
>-|TRBJ2-3|-|TRBV19
CASSISAGSRTDTQYF
TGTGCCAGTAGTATAAGTGCGGGGTCTCGAACAGATACGCAGTATTTT
>-|TRBJ1-2|-|TRBV15
CATSRDGASGYTF
TGTGCCACCAGCAGAGATGGGGCAAGTGGCTACACCTTC
>-|TRBJ1-2|-|TRBV18
CASSGGTSNYGYTF
TGTGCCAGCTCCGGAGGAACCTCCAACTATGGCTACACCTTC
>-|TRBJ2-7|-|TRBV5-4
CASSREGGWYEQYF
TGTGCCAGCAGCCGGGAAGGGGGTTGGTACGAGCAGTACTTC
>-|TRBJ2-1|once|TRBV7-2
CASSLAGGPNEQFF
TGTGCCAGCAGCTTAGCGGGGGGTCCGAATGAGCAGTTCTTC
>-|TRBJ2-7|-|TRBV15
CATSRGADSREQYF
TGTGCCACCAGCAGAGGGGCCGACAGTCGCGAGCAGTACTTC
>TRBD1|TRBJ1-1|-|TRBV30
CAWENRGRTEAFF
TGTGCCTGGGAGAACAGGGGCCGGACTGAAGCTTTCTTT
>TRBD2|TRBJ2-3|-|TRBV18
CASSPGTSITDTQYF
TGTGCCAGCTCACCCGGGACTAGTATCACAGATACGCAGTATTTT
>-|TRBJ1-5|once|TRBV30
CAWSSQGIQPQHF
TGTGCCTGGAGTTCCCAGGGGATTCAGCCCCAGCATTTT
>-|TRBJ2-1|-|TRBV5-4
CASSLAGGSSSYNEQFF
TGTGCCAGCAGCTTGGCGGGTGGGTCTAGCTCCTACAATGAGCAGTTCTTC
>-|TRBJ2-3|-|TRBV5-1
CASSLTLGTDTQYF
TGCGCCAGCAGCTTAACTCTGGGCACAGATACGCAGTATTTT
>-|TRBJ1-1|-|TRBV15
CATRKQGPAGAFF
TGTGCCACCAGGAAACAGGGCCCAGCAGGAGCTTTCTTT
>TRBD1|TRBJ2-1|-|TRBV10-1
CASSEQGTGGGNEQFF
TGCGCCAGCAGTGAGCAGGGGACAGGGGGTGGGAATGAGCAGTTCTTC
>-|TRBJ2-7|-|TRBV27
CASSPNFMGAVSYEQYF
TGTGCCAGCAGCCCTAATTTTATGGGGGCCGTCTCCTACGAGCAGTACTTC
>-|TRBJ1-5|-|TRBV19
CASSMGVASNQPQHF
TGTGCCAGTAGTATGGGAGTTGCGAGCAATCAGCCCCAGCATTTT
>-|TRBJ1-1|-|TRBV19
CASRAHGGLNTEAFF
TGTGCCAGTAGAGCGCATGGGGGCTTGAACACTGAAGCTTTCTTT
>TRBD2|TRBJ2-7|-|TRBV27
CASSLRGWGRPSYEQYF
TGTGCCAGCAGTTTGCGGGGGTGGGGCCGGCCCTCCTACGAGCAGTACTTC
>-|TRBJ2-5|-|TRBV4-1
CASSQVGLGGAQETQYF
TGCGCCAGCAGCCAAGTCGGCCTTGGGGGGGCTCAAGAGACCCAGTACTTC
>-|TRBJ1-2|-|TRBV5-1
CASSLDQGDYGYTF
TGCGCCAGCAGCTTGGATCAGGGTGACTATGGCTACACCTTC
>-|TRBJ2-4|-|TRBV28
CASSLSTRVDKNIQYF
TGTGCCAGCAGTTTATCCACCAGGGTAGACAAAAACATTCAGTACTTC
>-|TRBJ1-2|-|TRBV28
CASSSVGLYYGYTF
TGTGCCAGCAGTTCCGTGGGGCTGTACTATGGCTACACCTTC
>-|TRBJ1-3|-|TRBV15
CATSISGGIGNTIYF
TGTGCCACCAGCATCTCGGGGGGAATTGGAAACACCATATATTTT
>-|TRBJ2-3|-|TRBV11-3
CASSSRYLELGLSTDTQYF
TGTGCCAGCAGCTCAAGGTATCTCGAACTAGGGTTAAGCACAGATACGCAGTATTTT
>-|TRBJ1-2|-|TRBV10-3
CAISESGGADGYTF
TGTGCCATCAGTGAGTCGGGAGGGGCGGATGGCTACACCTTC
>TRBD1|TRBJ1-2|few|TRBV6-1
CASSEQGAGVYGYTF
TGTGCCAGCAGTGAGCAGGGGGCTGGGGTCTATGGCTACACCTTC
>-|TRBJ2-3|-|TRBV30
CAWLAAIPTSTDTQYF
TGTGCCTGGCTGGCGGCGATACCTACTAGCACAGATACGCAGTATTTT
>TRBD1|TRBJ1-2|-|TRBV12-3/TRBV12-4
CASSAGTDYGYTF
TGTGCCAGCAGTGCAGGGACAGACTATGGCTACACCTTC
>-|TRBJ1-4|-|TRBV21-1
CASRWTLQREKLFF
TGTGCCAGCCGGTGGACACTCCAGCGCGAAAAACTGTTTTTT
>-|TRBJ2-2|-|TRBV7-9
CASSRTQQPTGELFF
TGTGCCAGCAGCCGCACACAACAGCCCACCGGGGAGCTGTTTTTT
>-|TRBJ1-3|-|TRBV6-1
CASSEGSSGNTIYF
TGTGCCAGCAGTGAAGGGAGCTCTGGAAACACCATATATTTT
>-|TRBJ2-1|-|TRBV7-7
CASSLGPGLDNEQFF
TGTGCCAGCAGCTTAGGCCCGGGACTGGACAATGAGCAGTTCTTC
>-|TRBJ2-3|-|TRBV5-1
CASSLPPGQSTDTQYF
TGCGCCAGCAGCTTGCCCCCGGGACAAAGCACAGATACGCAGTATTTT
>-|TRBJ1-2|-|TRBV29-1
CSVSQVNYGYTF
TGCAGCGTCTCACAGGTGAACTATGGCTACACCTTC
>TRBD1|TRBJ1-5|-|TRBV15
CATNRGGNQPQHF
TGTGCCACCAACAGGGGAGGCAATCAGCCCCAGCATTTT
>TRBD2|TRBJ2-7|-|TRBV27
CASSSTPGGSYEQYF
TGTGCCAGCAGTTCCACCCCGGGGGGTAGCTACGAGCAGTACTTC
>-|TRBJ2-1|-|TRBV4-1
CASSVTVLSSYNEQFF
TGCGCCAGCAGCGTTACGGTTCTGAGCTCCTACAATGAGCAGTTCTTC
>TRBD2|TRBJ2-7|-|TRBV4-2
CASSHPSIMPAGGPGYEQYF
TGTGCCAGCAGCCACCCCTCAATCATGCCAGCGGGGGGCCCTGGCTACGAGCAGTACTTC
>-|TRBJ1-2|-|TRBV7-2
CASSEQGYGYTF
TGTGCCAGCAGCGAGCAGGGCTATGGCTACACCTTC
>-|TRBJ2-3|-|TRBV5-1
CASSLGSVSTDTQYF
TGCGCCAGCAGCTTGGGATCAGTTTCCACAGATACGCAGTATTTT
>-|TRBJ1-4|-|TRBV5-1
CASSRGITNEKLFF
TGCGCCAGCAGTAGGGGGATAACTAATGAAAAACTGTTTTTT
>TRBD2|TRBJ2-3|-|TRBV2
CASTEGLAGKYTQYF
TGTGCCAGCACCGAAGGACTAGCGGGGAAATATACGCAGTATTTT
>TRBD1|TRBJ1-5|-|TRBV28
CASSRTGREDQPQHF
TGTGCCAGCAGTCGGACAGGGAGAGAAGATCAGCCCCAGCATTTT